This T cell receptor beta chain is from a study of shared clonotypes between healthy human individuals (dated by TCRdb to the early 2020s). Regarding the study in general: Three men and two women, aged 18 to 49 years, made up the cohort. Per donor, three plates each were used for CD4 naive and CD4 memory, two for CD8 naive, and one for CD8 memory. Blood TCR repertoires of four to six healthy adults were deeply sequenced to estimate repertoire size and the extent of clonotype sharing between individuals. To increase sequencing depth and limit assay-specific biases, different laboratories used diverse techniques to prepare libraries and sequence TCR repertoires. Each donor's leukapheresis produced roughly between roughly 0.9 and 9 billion PBMCs.

The investigation overall reported the following: Higher generation probabilities were observed for clonotypes shared by all four sorted-subset donors than for non-shared clonotypes. Based on pairwise subsampling, the degree of clonotype sharing among donors was expected to be affected by sequencing depth. About 4.5% of naive CD4, 3.5% of naive CD8, roughly 2.4% of memory CD4, and 0.4% of memory CD8 clonotypes were shared across several donors. Incomplete sequencing was indicated by rarefaction of sorted-subset datasets, despite the large sequencing depth. Because the study included only a small number of donors, the genetic and exposure-history diversity represented was limited. Naive subsets generally had larger estimated clonotype richness than memory subsets. Sampling was restricted to blood, and TCR repertoires in tissue are likely to differ from TCR repertoires in blood.

Points on this clone: Its antigen is currently not known. One base away there is no much larger clone; base qualities are not given.

CD8 naive samples were obtained by positive selection for CCR7 among CD45RO-negative cells, yielding a CD45RA+CCR7+ population from which TemRA cells were excluded. The donors were healthy, HIV-negative adults who had no recently reported acute infections or vaccinations. Every donor was a Caucasian adult residing in Nashville, Tennessee, USA. Blood was obtained by leukapheresis, after which PBMCs were separated by Ficoll-Histopaque density gradient centrifugation and cryopreserved in liquid nitrogen vapor phase. Analytical flow cytometry was used to check the purity and quantity of each magnetically sorted T cell population. Genomic DNA was isolated from each sorted fraction and quantified by UV absorbance on a Nanodrop 2000c. Using the deep immunoSEQ assay, TCR CDR3 regions were amplified from genomic DNA by multiplex PCR. Genomic DNA extracted from each cell subset was distributed evenly over all wells of several immunoSEQ 96-well plates, and each plate served as one replicate. Each replicate PCR for sorted subsets received around 200 ng genomic DNA, equal to roughly 30,000 T cell genomes. The purified libraries were quantified using a Qubit 3.0 fluorometer, sized with a Bioanalyzer 2100, and then quantified again using the KAPA Library Quantification kit. Each immunoSEQ 96-well plate was sequenced on its own single-read 150-cycle Illumina NextSeq 550 flow cell. The study's processing was this. The immunoSEQ output contained only junctional sequences without quality scores, so filtering could not match that applied to full-length reads. Sequences were annotated with PyIR, a Python wrapper for IgBLAST v1.9, and V/J genes and CDR3 were assigned using IMGT germline references. Reads were removed for weak V/J assignments (E-value above 1e-6), missing CDR3, stop codons, out-of-frame junctions, or ambiguous translated residues. V3J clonotypes were defined as sequences sharing the same inferred V gene, J gene, and CDR3 amino acid sequence. Percentage overlap between repertoires was computed as shared unique clonotypes divided by the size of the smaller repertoire. Repertoire richness was assessed with RTK rarefaction, the Chao1 estimator, and Recon v2.1 estimates of unobserved clonotypes. Generation probabilities for all TCRbeta clonotypes obtained by the gDNA method from a handful of donors were computed using OLGA. Imported from immuneACCESS, the table was reduced by TCRdb to in-frame sequences with V and J called. These copies leave out some clones; in studies compared against another copy, an unresolved V gene accounts for under half, and the cause of the remainder is not known. Clone size and the V and J calls come from that table; the DNA yielded D and trimming. In all, the sample holds approximately 2,000,000 clones, and about 93% of those were seen once. The biggest ten clones account for about 1.6% of the sample.

The cysteine opens and the phenylalanine closes a CDR3 of 15 amino acids. Only CDR3 DNA is held: 45 bases, read in frame from base 1. V is pruned by 5 bases and J by 5 bases, leaving 11 bases of the junction without a gene match. Looking up the germline V gene (reference sequence) yields CDR1 LNHDA and CDR2 SQIVND. Sequencing was performed on naive CD8+ T cells from PBMCs. The sample's cell subset or site, from its label and the paper: CD45RA+CCR7+. The TCR originated in a man aged 18 to 30 in good health. Some clones in this sample may be carry-over from other donors' samples. This receptor chain uses TRBV19 and TRBJ1-1; 7 middle bases align to TRBD1. The nucleotides read TGTGCCAGTAGTGACACACAGGGGCTTGGAACTGAAGCTTTCTTT. It translates as CASSDTQGLGTEAFF.